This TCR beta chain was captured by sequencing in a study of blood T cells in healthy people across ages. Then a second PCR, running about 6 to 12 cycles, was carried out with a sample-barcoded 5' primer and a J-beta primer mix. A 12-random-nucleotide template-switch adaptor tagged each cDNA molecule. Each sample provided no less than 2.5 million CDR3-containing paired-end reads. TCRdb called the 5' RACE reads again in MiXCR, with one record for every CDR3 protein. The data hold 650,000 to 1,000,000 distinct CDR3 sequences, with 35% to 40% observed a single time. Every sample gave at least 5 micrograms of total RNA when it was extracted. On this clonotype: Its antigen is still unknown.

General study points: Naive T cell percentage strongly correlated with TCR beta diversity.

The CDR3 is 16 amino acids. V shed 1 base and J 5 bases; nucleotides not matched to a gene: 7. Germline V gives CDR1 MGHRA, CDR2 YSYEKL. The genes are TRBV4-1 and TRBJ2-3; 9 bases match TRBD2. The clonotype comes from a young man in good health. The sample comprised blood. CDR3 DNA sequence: TGCGCCAGCAGCCAAGCCCTCGGCGGGGGGGGAGATACGCAGTATTTT. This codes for CASSQALGGGGDTQYF.